These T cell receptor beta chains were read from a single sample in a study of T-cell memory formation after mild COVID-19. TCRdb re-analysed the 5' RACE reads in MiXCR, keeping a single row per CDR3 protein. The table includes 40,000 to 55,000 distinct CDR3 sequences, 6% to 9.5% detected once. Sequencing was carried out using PBMCs or a T cell subset sorted from them (not recorded which). These receptors originate from a man between 18 and 35 years old who had mild COVID-19 (a few samples of this study predate the infection). Cell type and time point are not known. The CDR3 runs from the conserved cysteine through the conserved F or W. A D gene is named only where the DNA matches it firmly. Only some rows state a clone size, as once, few, many or a class for expanded clones.

>TRBV10-3|TRBJ1-2|NA|NA|14
CAISVSADNYGYTF
TGTGCCATCAGTGTCTCCGCAGATAACTATGGCTACACCTTC
>TRBV6-1|TRBJ2-6|NA|NA|14
CASTTNSGANVLTF
TGTGCCAGCACCACAAATTCTGGGGCCAACGTCCTGACTTTC
>TRBV30|TRBJ2-2|NA|few|14
CAWSGQGNTGELFF
TGTGCCTGGAGTGGCCAGGGAAACACCGGGGAGCTGTTTTTT
>TRBV7-9|TRBJ2-5|NA|NA|16
CASSRGSAGSMETQYF
TGTGCCAGCAGCCGGGGGTCGGCGGGTAGTATGGAGACCCAGTACTTC
>TRBV18|TRBJ2-2|NA|many|13
CASSPGYTGELFF
TGTGCCAGCTCACCAGGGTACACCGGGGAGCTGTTTTTT
>TRBV27|TRBJ2-3|NA|few|15
CASSFNSGFTDTQYF
TGTGCCAGCAGTTTTAACAGCGGGTTCACAGATACGCAGTATTTT
>TRBV6-6|TRBJ2-2|NA|NA|14
CASSDQGFTGELFF
TGTGCCAGCAGTGACCAGGGTTTCACCGGGGAGCTGTTTTTT
>TRBV10-3|TRBJ1-2|NA|NA|13
CAISSGLLGGYTF
TGTGCCATCAGTTCCGGACTCCTAGGCGGCTACACCTTC
>TRBV20-1|TRBJ1-5|NA|few|13
CSARPEYNQPQHF
TGCAGTGCTAGACCCGAATATAATCAGCCCCAGCATTTT
>TRBV3-1|TRBJ1-6|NA|NA|12
CASRITGSPLHF
TGTGCCAGCAGAATAACAGGGTCACCCCTCCACTTT
>TRBV5-1|TRBJ1-4|NA|few|14
CATSKGGIDEKLFF
TGCGCCACCTCAAAGGGGGGGATTGATGAAAAACTGTTTTTT
>TRBV4-1|TRBJ2-1|NA|once|11
CASSRTEEQFF
TGCGCCAGCAGCCGGACAGAAGAGCAGTTCTTC
>TRBV5-1|TRBJ1-2|NA|many|14
CASSLDTLNYGYTF
TGCGCCAGCAGCTTGGACACGCTTAACTATGGCTACACCTTC
>TRBV27|TRBJ1-1|NA|many|11
CASGASAEAFF
TGTGCCAGCGGCGCGTCCGCTGAAGCTTTCTTT
>TRBV4-1|TRBJ2-7|NA|few|16
CASSHLGQQHPYEQYF
TGCGCCAGCAGCCACTTAGGACAGCAGCACCCCTACGAGCAGTACTTC
>TRBV9|TRBJ2-3|TRBD2|NA|16
CASSVRGLAGGDTQYF
TGTGCCAGCAGCGTTCGCGGACTAGCGGGGGGGGATACGCAGTATTTT
>TRBV10-3|TRBJ1-1|TRBD1|few|15
CAISEPGQGGTEAFF
TGTGCCATCAGTGAGCCGGGACAGGGGGGCACTGAAGCTTTCTTT
>TRBV4-2|TRBJ1-2|NA|few|16
CASSQVVPGGTYGYTF
TGTGCCAGCAGCCAAGTAGTACCGGGGGGCACCTATGGCTACACCTTC
>TRBV24-1|TRBJ2-3|TRBD2|NA|15
CATSDSKRGADTQYF
TGTGCCACCAGTGATTCTAAGCGGGGGGCAGATACGCAGTATTTT
>TRBV30|TRBJ1-2|TRBD1|few|13
CACPRRTGFGYTF
TGTGCCTGCCCCCGAAGGACAGGGTTTGGCTACACCTTC
>TRBV20-1|TRBJ1-5|NA|NA|13
CSARDYKGQPQHF
TGCAGTGCTAGAGATTACAAAGGGCAGCCCCAGCATTTT
>TRBV12-3/TRBV12-4|TRBJ2-2|NA|few|12
CASRAETGELFF
TGTGCCAGCAGGGCTGAAACCGGGGAGCTGTTTTTT
>TRBV29-1|TRBJ1-2|NA|many|11
CSVEAGSGYTF
TGCAGCGTTGAGGCAGGGTCTGGCTACACCTTC
>TRBV29-1|TRBJ2-1|NA|medium-sized|14
CSFGAAGTGNEQFF
TGCAGCTTCGGGGCGGCGGGGACGGGCAATGAGCAGTTCTTC
>TRBV5-1|TRBJ2-1|TRBD2|NA|16
CASRPSGLAGVNEQFF
TGCGCCAGCAGACCATCCGGACTAGCGGGAGTCAATGAGCAGTTCTTC
>TRBV10-2|TRBJ2-1|NA|few|15
CASSETDHSLNEQFF
TGCGCCAGCAGTGAAACAGATCATTCGCTGAATGAGCAGTTCTTC
>TRBV12-3/TRBV12-4|TRBJ2-2|NA|many|13
CASFQENTGELFF
TGTGCCAGCTTCCAGGAGAACACCGGGGAGCTGTTTTTT
>TRBV20-1|TRBJ2-3|NA|many|16
CSARDLVLAYTDTQYF
TGCAGTGCTAGAGATCTCGTACTAGCTTACACAGATACGCAGTATTTT
>TRBV7-2|TRBJ2-5|NA|NA|13
CASSPQGGETQYF
TGTGCCAGCAGCCCCCAGGGTGGGGAGACCCAGTACTTC
>TRBV20-1|TRBJ2-2|TRBD2|few|17
CSAPTSGALINTGELFF
TGCAGTGCGCCGACTAGCGGGGCACTCATAAACACCGGGGAGCTGTTTTTT
>TRBV20-1|TRBJ2-3|NA|NA|13
CSARTPSTDTQYF
TGCAGTGCTAGGACTCCGAGTACAGATACGCAGTATTTT
>TRBV7-8|TRBJ2-1|NA|NA|14
CASSSQSPHNEQFF
TGTGCCAGCAGCTCACAGAGTCCTCACAATGAGCAGTTCTTC
>TRBV5-1|TRBJ1-2|NA|few|17
CASSSSYGQALSYGYTF
TGCGCCAGCAGCTCTTCATACGGACAAGCTTTGAGTTATGGCTACACCTTC
>TRBV7-2|TRBJ2-7|NA|NA|12
CASSQAGTRQYF
TGTGCCAGCAGCCAAGCAGGGACCCGACAGTACTTC
>TRBV12-3/TRBV12-4|TRBJ2-5|NA|few|13
CASRQGQKETQYF
TGTGCCAGCAGGCAAGGACAGAAAGAGACCCAGTACTTC
>TRBV6-5|TRBJ2-2|TRBD1|many|17
CASSPGTVNTNTGELFF
TGTGCCAGCAGCCCCGGGACAGTAAATACGAACACCGGGGAGCTGTTTTTT
>TRBV20-1|TRBJ2-2|NA|NA|13
CSAREGTREELFF
TGCAGTGCCAGAGAAGGGACCCGCGAGGAGCTGTTTTTT
>TRBV20-1|TRBJ1-1|NA|few|13
CSARDSTATEAFF
TGCAGTGCTAGAGATAGTACGGCAACTGAAGCTTTCTTT
>TRBV5-1|TRBJ2-5|TRBD2|NA|18
CASSLGTSGGPYQETQYF
TGCGCCAGCAGCTTGGGGACTAGCGGGGGGCCTTACCAAGAGACCCAGTACTTC
>TRBV3-1|TRBJ2-3|NA|few|14
CASSQEILADTQYF
TGTGCCAGCAGCCAAGAAATACTGGCAGATACGCAGTATTTT
>TRBV19|TRBJ2-3|TRBD2|NA|16
CASSSPAGGATDTQYF
TGTGCCAGTAGTTCACCGGCCGGGGGGGCAACCGATACGCAGTATTTT
>TRBV20-1|TRBJ1-2|NA|few|12
CSAGSESYGYTF
TGCAGTGCTGGGTCAGAATCCTATGGCTACACCTTC
>TRBV4-1|TRBJ1-2|TRBD1|few|15
CASSQRQGPDYGYTF
TGCGCCAGCAGCCAACGACAGGGACCGGACTATGGCTACACCTTC
>TRBV6-6|TRBJ2-1|TRBD2|few|15
CASSEGLAGGWEQFF
TGTGCCAGCAGCGAGGGACTAGCGGGGGGATGGGAGCAGTTCTTC
>TRBV4-1|TRBJ2-7|NA|NA|16
CASSQEAGIVIYEQYF
TGCGCCAGCAGCCAAGAGGCGGGCATAGTCATCTACGAGCAGTACTTC
>TRBV18|TRBJ1-4|TRBD1|NA|13
CASSGQRNEKLFF
TGTGCCAGCTCGGGACAGCGGAATGAAAAACTGTTTTTT
>TRBV7-2|TRBJ2-3|NA|few|13
CASSFGPRGVSTF
TGTGCCAGCAGCTTTGGCCCCAGGGGGGTGTCAACATTT
>TRBV20-1|TRBJ1-5|TRBD1|few|15
CSARADRGYHQPQHF
TGCAGTGCTAGAGCGGACAGGGGGTATCATCAGCCCCAGCATTTT
>TRBV18|TRBJ1-1|NA|NA|16
CASSQGSRGWNTEAFF
TGTGCCAGCTCGCAGGGGAGCAGGGGTTGGAACACTGAAGCTTTCTTT
>TRBV7-2|TRBJ2-7|NA|many|13
CASSKTVSYEQYF
TGTGCCAGCAGTAAGACAGTCTCCTACGAGCAGTACTTC
>TRBV27|TRBJ2-1|TRBD2|NA|16
CASSSVIAGGYNEQFF
TGTGCCAGCAGTTCCGTTATAGCGGGGGGCTACAATGAGCAGTTCTTC
>TRBV14|TRBJ1-2|NA|few|14
CASSQGATSRGYTF
TGTGCCAGCAGCCAAGGTGCCACCAGTAGGGGCTACACCTTC
>TRBV29-1|TRBJ1-1|TRBD1|NA|16
CSVGGVSGGENTEAFF
TGCAGCGTTGGAGGAGTATCAGGGGGTGAGAACACTGAAGCTTTCTTT
>TRBV4-3|TRBJ1-1|NA|NA|14
CASSLIYKNTEAFF
TGCGCCAGCAGCCTGATCTACAAGAACACTGAAGCTTTCTTT